A selection of T cell receptor beta chains follows, all from one sample in a study of cytomegalovirus exposure and HLA in healthy donors. Method: immunoSEQ multiplex PCR; TCRdb's copy keeps in-frame clones and lacks some. The data contain around 150,000 clones, around 80% of them seen just once; the ten biggest clones take up around 7%. Input material: PBMCs. The receptor source for this set is a man in his forties or fifties in good health and CMV-seropositive. Each CDR3 is given with its conserved first and last residue. The order of the fields is D gene, J gene, V gene, clone size, CDR3 DNA, CDR3 protein. A D gene is named only where the DNA matches it firmly. Where a row states a size, it is once, few, many or the class of an expanded clone; other rows omit it.

- TRBJ1-2 TRBV21-1 few TGTGCCAGCAGCCTCGCAGGGCAGTTCTCTCGCGGCTACACCTTC CASSLAGQFSRGYTF
- TRBJ2-7 TRBV28 - TGTGCCAGCAGTTCGACAGGAGGCACCTACGAGCAGTACTTC CASSSTGGTYEQYF
TRBD1 TRBJ2-5 TRBV9 - TGTGCCAGCAGCGTAGGGAGACAGGGGGCTTACCAAGAGACCCAGTACTTC CASSVGRQGAYQETQYF
TRBD2 TRBJ2-1 TRBV5-1 - TGCGCCAGCAGCTTGGCGACTAGCGGGACCTTAGTGAATGAGCAGTTCTTC CASSLATSGTLVNEQFF
TRBD1 TRBJ1-2 TRBV6-1 few TGTGCCAGCAGTGGGTACCTCTCAGGGGGCGGATATGGCTACACCTTC CASSGYLSGGGYGYTF
- TRBJ2-3 TRBV4-2 - TGTGCCAGTAGCCGGGACACTCCTCGGTCCGCAGATACGCAGTATTTT CASSRDTPRSADTQYF
- TRBJ2-7 TRBV10-2 few TGCGCCAGCAGTGAAGGGGGTTCCTACGAGCAGTACTTC CASSEGGSYEQYF
TRBD1 TRBJ1-5 TRBV27 - TGTGCCAGCAGTTCATCCGTAACAGGGGAAACTCAGCCCCAGCATTTT CASSSSVTGETQPQHF
- TRBJ1-2 TRBV9 - TGTGCCAGCAGCGTAGGGGCCCAGTCTAACTATGGCTACACCTTC CASSVGAQSNYGYTF
- TRBJ2-7 TRBV19 - TGTGCCAGTAGTCTCACCTCCGGACAAGCCTACGAGCAGTACTTC CASSLTSGQAYEQYF
TRBD1 TRBJ1-1 TRBV7-2 - TGTGCCAGCAGCTTAGCCAGGGGGGACACTGAAGCTTTCTTT CASSLARGDTEAFF
- TRBJ1-2 TRBV9 - TGTGCCAGCAGCGGCATCAGGGCAAGCGAGGACTATGGCTACACCTTC CASSGIRASEDYGYTF
- TRBJ2-3 TRBV7-2 - TGTGCCAGCAGCTTACAGGCTACAACCACAGATACGCAGTATTTT CASSLQATTTDTQYF
- TRBJ2-1 TRBV30 - TGTGCCTGGAACAGCGGCCCTGAGCAGTTCTTC CAWNSGPEQFF
- TRBJ2-7 TRBV27 few TGTGCCAGCAGTTTAGCGGGTGCCTACGAGCAGTACTTC CASSLAGAYEQYF
- TRBJ2-3 TRBV30 - TGTGCCTGGAGCGTCGGCACAGATACGCAGTATTTT CAWSVGTDTQYF
- TRBJ2-1 TRBV2 - TGTGCCAGCAGGGGGACTTACAATGAGCAGTTCTTC CASRGTYNEQFF
- TRBJ2-1 TRBV4-3 - TGCGCCAGCAGCCAAGCGAGGAACCCGGGAGATGAGCAGTTCTTC CASSQARNPGDEQFF
TRBD2 TRBJ2-5 TRBV7-9 - TGTGCCAGCAGCTTACTTAGCGGGGGGGCCCAAGAGACCCAGTACTTC CASSLLSGGAQETQYF
- TRBJ2-3 TRBV29-1 once TGCAGCGTTGTCCCTAGAAACACAGATACGCAGTATTTT CSVVPRNTDTQYF
- TRBJ1-1 TRBV7-2 - TGTGCCAGCAGCTTAGCCGCAGCGGCCATGAACACTGAAGCTTTCTTT CASSLAAAAMNTEAFF
TRBD1 TRBJ1-1 TRBV29-1 once TGCAGCGTTACCACAGGGGGGAACACTGAAGCTTTCTTT CSVTTGGNTEAFF
TRBD1 TRBJ2-3 TRBV28 - TGTGCCAGCAGTTTAATCGGCAGGGGGCGAGCAGATACGCAGTATTTT CASSLIGRGRADTQYF
- TRBJ2-3 TRBV29-1 - TGCAGCGTTGAAACAGGCACAGATACGCAGTATTTT CSVETGTDTQYF
- TRBJ2-4 TRBV23-1 many TGCGCCAGCAGTCAACGGGGACAGCGGGTCAAAAACATTCAGTACTTC CASSQRGQRVKNIQYF
- TRBJ2-3 TRBV4-3 - TGCGCCAGCAGCCAAGATCAGGGCACAGATACGCAGTATTTT CASSQDQGTDTQYF